This is a list of T cell receptor beta chains from one sample in a study of T-cell memory formation after mild COVID-19. Via MiXCR, TCRdb re-called the 5' RACE reads, giving one row per CDR3 protein. The profile shows some 340,000 distinct CDR3 sequences, 13% of them singletons. The source material was PBMCs or a T cell subset sorted from them (not recorded which). The receptors come from a man between 18 and 35 years old who had mild COVID-19 (a few samples of this study predate the infection). Cell type and time point are not known. Both conserved end residues are part of each CDR3. D genes are given only for firm matches. Clone size, where shown, is once, few, many, or a class for clones that have expanded.

J gene: TRBJ2-2; D gene: .; V gene: TRBV5-4; clone size: .; CDR3 DNA: TGTGCCAGCATGGAGGCCGCGAGCACCGGGGAGCTGTTTTTT; CDR3 protein: CASMEAASTGELFF
J gene: TRBJ1-6; D gene: .; V gene: TRBV5-1; clone size: .; CDR3 DNA: TGCGCCAGCAGCTTGGGGAGTACGGCAGGGAGGTCACCCCTCCACTTT; CDR3 protein: CASSLGSTAGRSPLHF
J gene: TRBJ1-1; D gene: TRBD1; V gene: TRBV19; clone size: few; CDR3 DNA: TGTGCCAGTAGTGTAGGACAGGGGACAAAGATTGACACTGAAGCTTTCTTT; CDR3 protein: CASSVGQGTKIDTEAFF
J gene: TRBJ2-7; D gene: .; V gene: TRBV4-3; clone size: .; CDR3 DNA: TGCGCCAGCAGCCAAGCGCCAGCGAGCTCCTACGAGCAGTACTTC; CDR3 protein: CASSQAPASSYEQYF
J gene: TRBJ1-1; D gene: TRBD1; V gene: TRBV5-1; clone size: .; CDR3 DNA: TGCGCCAGCAGCCTAGGGCCGTCCCCAGGGGGAGCTTTCTTT; CDR3 protein: CASSLGPSPGGAFF
J gene: TRBJ2-3; D gene: TRBD2; V gene: TRBV7-9; clone size: .; CDR3 DNA: TGTGCCAGCACACTAGCGGGGGGTGTTGCGGATACGCAGTATTTT; CDR3 protein: CASTLAGGVADTQYF
J gene: TRBJ2-5; D gene: .; V gene: TRBV10-3; clone size: .; CDR3 DNA: TGTGCCGCGCGTCGCGGGGTCCAAGAGACCCAGTACTTC; CDR3 protein: CAARRGVQETQYF
J gene: TRBJ2-1; D gene: .; V gene: TRBV7-9; clone size: .; CDR3 DNA: TGTGCCAGCAGCTTCTTTGGGGGGTATGAGCAGTTCTTC; CDR3 protein: CASSFFGGYEQFF
J gene: TRBJ1-2; D gene: TRBD1; V gene: TRBV4-3; clone size: few; CDR3 DNA: TGCGCCAGCAGCCACAACAGGGGGGGCTATGGCTACACCTTC; CDR3 protein: CASSHNRGGYGYTF
J gene: TRBJ2-7; D gene: .; V gene: TRBV20-1; clone size: .; CDR3 DNA: TGCAGTGCTAGTTTGGGCACCTACTCCTACGAGCAGTACTTC; CDR3 protein: CSASLGTYSYEQYF
J gene: TRBJ1-2; D gene: .; V gene: TRBV20-1; clone size: .; CDR3 DNA: TGCAGTGCTTCTAAAGACATCTATGGAGGCTACACCTTC; CDR3 protein: CSASKDIYGGYTF
J gene: TRBJ1-6; D gene: .; V gene: TRBV4-1; clone size: few; CDR3 DNA: TGCGCCAGCAGCCAAGAAGGAGGGCAGAATAATTCACCCCTCCACTTT; CDR3 protein: CASSQEGGQNNSPLHF
J gene: TRBJ2-5; D gene: .; V gene: TRBV5-6; clone size: .; CDR3 DNA: TGTGCCAGCAGCTTGGGGGTTTACAGGGATAGAAAGACCCAGTACTTC; CDR3 protein: CASSLGVYRDRKTQYF
J gene: TRBJ2-7; D gene: TRBD2; V gene: TRBV29-1; clone size: .; CDR3 DNA: TGCAGCGCGCGACTAGCGGGGGACTACGAGCAGTACTTC; CDR3 protein: CSARLAGDYEQYF
J gene: TRBJ2-5; D gene: TRBD2; V gene: TRBV4-1; clone size: .; CDR3 DNA: TGCGCCAGCAGCCAACTAGGACTAGCGGGGTCAGAGACCCAGTACTTC; CDR3 protein: CASSQLGLAGSETQYF
J gene: TRBJ2-5; D gene: .; V gene: TRBV12-3/TRBV12-4; clone size: .; CDR3 DNA: TGTGCCAGCAGTTTGATAACAGGGTTACAAGAGACCCAGTACTTC; CDR3 protein: CASSLITGLQETQYF
J gene: TRBJ2-1; D gene: TRBD2; V gene: TRBV5-1; clone size: .; CDR3 DNA: TGCGCCAGCAGCCCACTGGGCGGGGGTGAAAATGAGCAGTTCTTC; CDR3 protein: CASSPLGGGENEQFF
J gene: TRBJ1-6; D gene: .; V gene: TRBV5-1; clone size: few; CDR3 DNA: TGCGCCAGCACCTCGCAACAGGGTAATTCACCCCTCCACTTT; CDR3 protein: CASTSQQGNSPLHF
J gene: TRBJ1-4; D gene: .; V gene: TRBV24-1; clone size: .; CDR3 DNA: TGTGCCACCAGTGGGGGCCGCGGGGAAAAACTGTTTTTT; CDR3 protein: CATSGGRGEKLFF
J gene: TRBJ2-3; D gene: .; V gene: TRBV7-9; clone size: .; CDR3 DNA: TGTGCCAGCAGCCGTCGAGGGACCACCACAGATACGCAGTATTTT; CDR3 protein: CASSRRGTTTDTQYF
J gene: TRBJ2-4; D gene: .; V gene: TRBV28; clone size: few; CDR3 DNA: TGTGCCAGCAGTCCCGGGGGTGCGAACATTCAGTACTTC; CDR3 protein: CASSPGGANIQYF
J gene: TRBJ1-5; D gene: .; V gene: TRBV4-2; clone size: .; CDR3 DNA: TGTGCCAGCAGCCAAGACTACAGGGCTAGGCAGCCCCAGCATTTT; CDR3 protein: CASSQDYRARQPQHF
J gene: TRBJ2-3; D gene: .; V gene: TRBV5-1; clone size: .; CDR3 DNA: TGCGCCAGCAGCTTGTCAGTTGTCTCCGATACGCAGTATTTT; CDR3 protein: CASSLSVVSDTQYF
J gene: TRBJ1-2; D gene: .; V gene: TRBV29-1; clone size: few; CDR3 DNA: TGCAGCGTTCCGGGCTATGGCTACACCTTC; CDR3 protein: CSVPGYGYTF
J gene: TRBJ2-3; D gene: .; V gene: TRBV14; clone size: .; CDR3 DNA: TGTGCCAGCAGCCAACACCAAACGCAGTATTTT; CDR3 protein: CASSQHQTQYF
J gene: TRBJ2-3; D gene: .; V gene: TRBV7-6; clone size: few; CDR3 DNA: TGTGCCAGCAGCCCGTCAGTGGGGGGCACAGATACGCAGTATTTT; CDR3 protein: CASSPSVGGTDTQYF
J gene: TRBJ2-5; D gene: .; V gene: TRBV7-2; clone size: few; CDR3 DNA: TGTGCCAGCTGGGGGGGGCGAGAGACCCAGTACTTC; CDR3 protein: CASWGGRETQYF
J gene: TRBJ2-3; D gene: .; V gene: TRBV4-2; clone size: many; CDR3 DNA: TGTGCCAGCAGCCAAGACCTCCTTATATCAGATACGCAGTATTTT; CDR3 protein: CASSQDLLISDTQYF
J gene: TRBJ2-7; D gene: .; V gene: TRBV4-3; clone size: .; CDR3 DNA: TGCGCCAGCAGCCAAGATCGAAGGCGGGGGCCCTTCTCCTACGAGCAGTACTTC; CDR3 protein: CASSQDRRRGPFSYEQYF